This T cell receptor (beta chain) was retrieved from a study of T cell changes during pregnancy in multiple sclerosis. The CDR3 runs to 16 residues. CDR1 is SGHVS, CDR2 FNYEAQ, per germline. J lost 4 bases, V lost 6 bases, and 10 bases had no gene match. Only in-frame clones appear in the TCRdb table, and some are missing; sequencing was by immunoSEQ multiplex PCR. The sample contains 100,000 or so clones, over 85% of which appear only once. The receptor was derived from a female donor with multiple sclerosis, enrolled in a pregnancy study. The genes are TRBV7-6 and TRBJ2-2; 8 bases line up with TRBD1. This specimen was peripheral blood, taken in the second trimester of pregnancy. The CDR3 coding sequence is TGTGCCAGCAGTCCCGGGACAGGCCCCATCACCGGGGAGCTGTTTTTT. Encoded protein: CASSPGTGPITGELFF. Supplemented by reference TRBV7-6 and TRBJ2-2, the full variable domain reads GAGVSQSPRYKVTKRGQDVALRCDPISGHVSLYWYRQALGQGPEFLTYFNYEAQQDKSGLPNDRFSAERPEGSISTLTIQRTEQRDSAMYRCASSPGTGPITGELFFGEGSRLTVL.